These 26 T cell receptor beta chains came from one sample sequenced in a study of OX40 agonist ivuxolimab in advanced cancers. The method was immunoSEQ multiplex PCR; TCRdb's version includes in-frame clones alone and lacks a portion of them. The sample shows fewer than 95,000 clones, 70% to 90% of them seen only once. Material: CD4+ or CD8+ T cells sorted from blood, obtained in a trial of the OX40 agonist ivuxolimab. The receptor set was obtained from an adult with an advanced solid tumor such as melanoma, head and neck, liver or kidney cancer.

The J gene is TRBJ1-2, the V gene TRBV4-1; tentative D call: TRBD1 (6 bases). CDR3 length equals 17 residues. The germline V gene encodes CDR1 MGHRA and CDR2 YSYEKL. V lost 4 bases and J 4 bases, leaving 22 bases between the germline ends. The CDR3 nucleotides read TGCGCCAGCAGCCTTCGGATGGAGCAGGGGACGGGCTATGGCTACACCTTC. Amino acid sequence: CASSLRMEQGTGYGYTF.

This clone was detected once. CDR3 DNA sequence: TGTGCCAGCTCGCAAGACCGACAGACAGGGGCAAATTCACCCCTCCACTTT. Translated, it gives CASSQDRQTGANSPLHF. The J gene is TRBJ1-6, the V gene TRBV18; 8 bases fit TRBD1. Looked up from germline, CDR1 is KGHSH and CDR2 is LQKENI. Losses at the gene ends were 6 bases for V and 7 bases for J; bases not matched to a gene: 14. The CDR3 runs to 17 residues.

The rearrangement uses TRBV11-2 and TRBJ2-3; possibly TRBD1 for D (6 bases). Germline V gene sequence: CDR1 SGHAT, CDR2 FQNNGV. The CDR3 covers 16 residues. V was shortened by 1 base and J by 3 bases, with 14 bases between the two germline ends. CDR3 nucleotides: TGTGCCAGCAGCTTAGGGGACATGTGGGGGACAGATACGCAGTATTTT. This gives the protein CASSLGDMWGTDTQYF.

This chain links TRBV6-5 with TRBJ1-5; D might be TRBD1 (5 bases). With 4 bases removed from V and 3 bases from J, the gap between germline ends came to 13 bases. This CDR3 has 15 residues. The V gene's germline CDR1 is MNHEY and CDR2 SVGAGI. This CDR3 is CASSSGLGDNQPQHF. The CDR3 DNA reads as TGTGCCAGCAGTTCGGGACTAGGGGACAATCAGCCCCAGCATTTT.

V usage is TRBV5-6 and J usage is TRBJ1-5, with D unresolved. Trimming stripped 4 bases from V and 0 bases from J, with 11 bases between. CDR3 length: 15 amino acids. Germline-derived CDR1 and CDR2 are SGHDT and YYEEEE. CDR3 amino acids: CASSVRAYSNQPQHF. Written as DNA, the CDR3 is TGTGCCAGCAGCGTTAGGGCTTATAGCAATCAGCCCCAGCATTTT.

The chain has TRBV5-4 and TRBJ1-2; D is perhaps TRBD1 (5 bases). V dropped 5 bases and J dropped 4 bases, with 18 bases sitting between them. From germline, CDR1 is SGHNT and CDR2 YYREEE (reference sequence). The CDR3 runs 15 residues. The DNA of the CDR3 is TGTGCCAGCAGATATGACAGTCCTGGGCCCTATGGCTACACCTTC. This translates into CASRYDSPGPYGYTF. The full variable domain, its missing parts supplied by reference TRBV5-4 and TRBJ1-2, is ETGVTQSPTHLIKTRGQQVTLRCSSQSGHNTVSWYQQALGQGPQFIFQYYREEENGRGNFPPRFSGLQFPNYSSELNVNALELDDSALYLCASRYDSPGPYGYTFGSGTRLTVV.

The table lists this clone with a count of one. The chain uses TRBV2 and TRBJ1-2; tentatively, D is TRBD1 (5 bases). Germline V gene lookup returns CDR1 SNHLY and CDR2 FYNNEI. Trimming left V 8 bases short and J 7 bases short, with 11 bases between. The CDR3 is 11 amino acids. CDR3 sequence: CASADSGGYTF. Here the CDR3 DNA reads TGTGCCAGCGCCGACAGTGGTGGCTACACCTTC. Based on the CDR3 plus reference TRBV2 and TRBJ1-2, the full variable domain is EPEVTQTPSHQVTQMGQEVILRCVPISNHLYFYWYRQILGQKVEFLVSFYNNEISEKSEIFDDQFSVERPDGSNFTLKIRSTKLEDSAMYFCASADSGGYTFGSGTRLTVV.

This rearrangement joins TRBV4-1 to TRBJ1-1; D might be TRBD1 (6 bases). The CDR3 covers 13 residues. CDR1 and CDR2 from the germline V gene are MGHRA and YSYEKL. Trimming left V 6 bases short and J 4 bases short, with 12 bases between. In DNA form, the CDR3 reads TGCGCCAGCAGTCGCGGACAGTCCACTGAAGCTTTCTTT. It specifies CASSRGQSTEAFF.

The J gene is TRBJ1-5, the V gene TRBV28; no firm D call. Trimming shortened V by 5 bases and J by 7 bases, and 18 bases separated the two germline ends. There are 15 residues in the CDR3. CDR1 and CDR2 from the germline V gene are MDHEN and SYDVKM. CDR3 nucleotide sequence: TGTGCCAGCAGTCAAAGGCGGAGGGAAACCCAGCCCCAGCATTTT. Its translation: CASSQRRRETQPQHF.

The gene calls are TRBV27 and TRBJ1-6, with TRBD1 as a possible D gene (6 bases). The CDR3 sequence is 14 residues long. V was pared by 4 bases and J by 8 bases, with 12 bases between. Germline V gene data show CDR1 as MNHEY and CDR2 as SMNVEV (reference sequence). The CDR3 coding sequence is TGTGCCAGCAGTTCCCGCCAGGGGTATTCACCCCTCCACTTT. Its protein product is CASSSRQGYSPLHF.

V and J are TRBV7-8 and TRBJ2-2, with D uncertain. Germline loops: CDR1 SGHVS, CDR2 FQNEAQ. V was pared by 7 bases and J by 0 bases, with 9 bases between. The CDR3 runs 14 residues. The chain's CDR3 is CASTWVSNTGELFF. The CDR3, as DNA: TGTGCCAGCACCTGGGTCTCGAACACCGGGGAGCTGTTTTTT.

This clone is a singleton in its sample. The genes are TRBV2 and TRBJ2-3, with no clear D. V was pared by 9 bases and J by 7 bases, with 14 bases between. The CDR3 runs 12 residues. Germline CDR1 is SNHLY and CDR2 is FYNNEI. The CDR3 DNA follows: TGTGCCAGTATGGGTGACTGGAATACGCAGTATTTT. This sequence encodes CASMGDWNTQYF.

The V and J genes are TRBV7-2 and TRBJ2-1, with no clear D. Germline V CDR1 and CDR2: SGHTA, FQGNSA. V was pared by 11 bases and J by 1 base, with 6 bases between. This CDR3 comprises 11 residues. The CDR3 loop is CACGSYNEQFF. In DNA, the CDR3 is TGTGCCTGTGGTTCCTACAATGAGCAGTTCTTC.

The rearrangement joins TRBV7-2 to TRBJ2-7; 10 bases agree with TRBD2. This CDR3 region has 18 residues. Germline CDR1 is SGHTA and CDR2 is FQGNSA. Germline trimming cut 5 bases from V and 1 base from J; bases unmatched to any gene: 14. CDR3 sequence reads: CASSEKMPSGGGSYEQYF. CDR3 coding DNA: TGTGCCAGCAGCGAGAAAATGCCAAGCGGGGGGGGTTCCTACGAGCAGTACTTC. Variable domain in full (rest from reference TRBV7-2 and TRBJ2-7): GAGVSQSPSNKVTEKGKDVELRCDPISGHTALYWYRQSLGQGLEFLIYFQGNSAPDKSGLPSDRFSAERTGGSVSTLTIQRTQQEDSAVYLCASSEKMPSGGGSYEQYFGPGTRLTVT.

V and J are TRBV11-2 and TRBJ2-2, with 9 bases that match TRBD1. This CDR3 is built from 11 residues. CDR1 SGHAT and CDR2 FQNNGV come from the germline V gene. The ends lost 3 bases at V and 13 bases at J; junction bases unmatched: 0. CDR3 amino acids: CASSLGQGLFF. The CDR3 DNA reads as TGTGCCAGCAGCTTGGGACAGGGGCTGTTTTTT.

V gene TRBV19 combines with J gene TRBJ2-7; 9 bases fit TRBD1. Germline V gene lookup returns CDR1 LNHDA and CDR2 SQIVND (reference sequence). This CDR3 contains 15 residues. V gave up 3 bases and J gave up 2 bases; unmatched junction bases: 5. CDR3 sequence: CASSILGTGTYEQYF. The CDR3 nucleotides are TGTGCCAGTAGTATTTTAGGGACAGGGACCTACGAGCAGTACTTC.

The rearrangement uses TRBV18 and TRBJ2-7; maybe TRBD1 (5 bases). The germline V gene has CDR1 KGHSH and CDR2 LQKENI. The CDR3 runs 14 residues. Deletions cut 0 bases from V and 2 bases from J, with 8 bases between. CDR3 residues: CASSPPGLPYEQYF. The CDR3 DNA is TGTGCCAGCTCACCACCGGGGCTACCCTACGAGCAGTACTTC.

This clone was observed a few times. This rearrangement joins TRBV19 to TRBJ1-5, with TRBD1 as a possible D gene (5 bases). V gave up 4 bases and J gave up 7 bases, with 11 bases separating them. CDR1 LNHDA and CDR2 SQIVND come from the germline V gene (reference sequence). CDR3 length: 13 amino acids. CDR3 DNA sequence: TGTGCCAGTAGTACCCAGGAGGGGCAGCCCCAGCATTTT. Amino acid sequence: CASSTQEGQPQHF.

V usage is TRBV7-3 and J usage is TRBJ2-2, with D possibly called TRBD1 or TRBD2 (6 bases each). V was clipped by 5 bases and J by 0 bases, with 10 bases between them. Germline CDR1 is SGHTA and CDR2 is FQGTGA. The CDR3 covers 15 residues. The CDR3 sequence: CASSRGGTNTGELFF. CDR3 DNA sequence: TGTGCCAGCAGCCGAGGGGGGACGAACACCGGGGAGCTGTTTTTT.

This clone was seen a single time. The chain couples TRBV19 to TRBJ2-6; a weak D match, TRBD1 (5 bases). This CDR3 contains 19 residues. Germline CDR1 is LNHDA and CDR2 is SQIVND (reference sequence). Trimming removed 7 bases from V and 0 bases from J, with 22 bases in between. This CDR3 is CASTPGGRQPSSGANVLTF. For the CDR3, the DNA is TGTGCCAGTACCCCAGGTGGTAGACAGCCCAGCTCTGGGGCCAACGTCCTGACTTTC.

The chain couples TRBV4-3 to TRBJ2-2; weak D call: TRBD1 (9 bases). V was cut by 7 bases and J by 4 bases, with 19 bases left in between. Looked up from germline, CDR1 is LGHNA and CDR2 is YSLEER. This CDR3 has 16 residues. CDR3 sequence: CASNREGTGRTGELFF. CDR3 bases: TGCGCCAGCAACCGGGAGGGGACAGGGCGCACCGGGGAGCTGTTTTTT.

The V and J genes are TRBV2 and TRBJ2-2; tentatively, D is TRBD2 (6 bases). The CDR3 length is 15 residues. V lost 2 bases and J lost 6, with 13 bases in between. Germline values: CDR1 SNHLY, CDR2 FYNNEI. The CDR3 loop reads CASSERIGGAGELFF. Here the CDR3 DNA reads TGTGCCAGCAGTGAACGTATCGGGGGTGCCGGGGAGCTGTTTTTT.

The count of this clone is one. The chain's CDR3 is CASSLDGRSNQPQHF. The CDR3 DNA sequence: TGTGCCAGCAGCTTAGACGGGAGAAGCAATCAGCCCCAGCATTTT. The chain employs TRBV7-2 and TRBJ1-5; no firm D call. Trimming pared 1 base from V and 1 base from J, leaving 8 bases between. This CDR3 contains 15 residues. The germline V gene encodes CDR1 SGHTA and CDR2 FQGNSA.

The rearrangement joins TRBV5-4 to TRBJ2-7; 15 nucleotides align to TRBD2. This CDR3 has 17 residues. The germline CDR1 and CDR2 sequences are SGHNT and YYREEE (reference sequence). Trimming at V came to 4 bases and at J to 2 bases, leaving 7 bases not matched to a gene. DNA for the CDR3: TGTGCCAGCAGCCCGGGACTAGCGGGGGGACGTCCCTACGAGCAGTACTTC. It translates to CASSPGLAGGRPYEQYF.

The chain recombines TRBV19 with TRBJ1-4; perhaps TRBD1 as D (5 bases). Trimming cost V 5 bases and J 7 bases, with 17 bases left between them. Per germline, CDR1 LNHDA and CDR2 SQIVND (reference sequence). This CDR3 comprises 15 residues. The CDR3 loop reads CASSPQVLGGEKLFF. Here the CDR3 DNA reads TGTGCCAGTAGTCCACAGGTTCTAGGAGGTGAAAAACTGTTTTTT. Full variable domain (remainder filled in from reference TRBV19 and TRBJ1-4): DGGITQSPKYLFRKEGQNVTLSCEQNLNHDAMYWYRQDPGQGLRLIYYSQIVNDFQKGDIAEGYSVSREKKESFPLTVTSAQKNPTAFYLCASSPQVLGGEKLFFGSGTQLSVL.

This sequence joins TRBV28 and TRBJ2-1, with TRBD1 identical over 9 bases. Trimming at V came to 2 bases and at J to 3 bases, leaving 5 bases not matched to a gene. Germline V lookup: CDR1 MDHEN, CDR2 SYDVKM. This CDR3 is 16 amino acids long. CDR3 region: CASSLGGQGNYNEQFF. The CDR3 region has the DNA TGTGCCAGCAGTTTAGGGGGACAGGGAAACTACAATGAGCAGTTCTTC.